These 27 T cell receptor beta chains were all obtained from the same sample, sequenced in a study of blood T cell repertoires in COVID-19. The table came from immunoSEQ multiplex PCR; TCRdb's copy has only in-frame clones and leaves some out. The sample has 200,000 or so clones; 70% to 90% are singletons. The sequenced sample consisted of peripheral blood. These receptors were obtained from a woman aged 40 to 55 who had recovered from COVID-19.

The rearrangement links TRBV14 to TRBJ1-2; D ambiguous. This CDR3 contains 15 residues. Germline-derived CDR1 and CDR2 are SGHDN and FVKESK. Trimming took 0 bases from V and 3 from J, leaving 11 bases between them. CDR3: CASSQDVSRDYGYTF. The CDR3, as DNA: TGTGCCAGCAGCCAAGATGTCTCGAGGGACTATGGCTACACCTTC.

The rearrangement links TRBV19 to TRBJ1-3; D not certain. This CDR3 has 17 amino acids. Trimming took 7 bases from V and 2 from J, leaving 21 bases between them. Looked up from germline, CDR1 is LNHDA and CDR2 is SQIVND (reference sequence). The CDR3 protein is CASTPSGKVRTGNTIYF. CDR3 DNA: TGTGCCAGTACCCCGAGCGGGAAGGTCAGAACTGGAAACACCATATATTTT.

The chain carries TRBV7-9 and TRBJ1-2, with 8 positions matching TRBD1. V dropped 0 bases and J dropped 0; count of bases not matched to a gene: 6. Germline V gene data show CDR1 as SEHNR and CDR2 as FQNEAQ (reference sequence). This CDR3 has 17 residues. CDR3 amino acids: CASSLASGTGANYGYTF. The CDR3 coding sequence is TGTGCCAGCAGCTTAGCATCCGGGACAGGAGCTAACTATGGCTACACCTTC.

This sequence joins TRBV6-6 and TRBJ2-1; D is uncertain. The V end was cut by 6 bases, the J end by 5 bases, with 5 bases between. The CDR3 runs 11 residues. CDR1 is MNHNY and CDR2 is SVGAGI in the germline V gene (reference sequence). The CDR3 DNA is TGTGCCAGCAGCCCCAACAATGAGCAGTTCTTC. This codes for CASSPNNEQFF.

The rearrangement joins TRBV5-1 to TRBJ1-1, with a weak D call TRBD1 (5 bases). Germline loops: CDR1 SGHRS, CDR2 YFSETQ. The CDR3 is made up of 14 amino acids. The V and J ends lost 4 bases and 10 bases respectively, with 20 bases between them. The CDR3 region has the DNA TGCGCCAGCAGCCTGATACGGGGGGATTCGGGAGCTTTCTTT. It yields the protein CASSLIRGDSGAFF.

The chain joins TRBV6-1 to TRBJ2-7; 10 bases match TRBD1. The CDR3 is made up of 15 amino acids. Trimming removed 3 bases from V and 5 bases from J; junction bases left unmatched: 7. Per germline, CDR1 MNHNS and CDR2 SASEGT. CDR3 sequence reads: CASSEQGTGEDEQYF. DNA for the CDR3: TGTGCCAGCAGTGAGCAGGGGACAGGGGAGGACGAGCAGTACTTC.

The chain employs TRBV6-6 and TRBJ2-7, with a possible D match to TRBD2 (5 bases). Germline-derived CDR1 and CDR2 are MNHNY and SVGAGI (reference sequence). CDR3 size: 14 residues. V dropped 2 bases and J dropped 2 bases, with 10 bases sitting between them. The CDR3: CASSYSGRPYEQYF. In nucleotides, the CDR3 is TGTGCCAGCAGTTACAGCGGCAGGCCCTACGAGCAGTACTTC.

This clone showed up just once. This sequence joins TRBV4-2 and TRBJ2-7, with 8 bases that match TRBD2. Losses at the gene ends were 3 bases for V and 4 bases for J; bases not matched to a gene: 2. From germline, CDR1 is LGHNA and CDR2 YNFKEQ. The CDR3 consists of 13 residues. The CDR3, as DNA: TGTGCCAGCAGCCACGGGGGGGGATACGAGCAGTACTTC. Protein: CASSHGGGYEQYF.

In nucleotides, the CDR3 is TGTGCCAGCTCACCTTCAGGGGTTTCACCCCTCCACTTT. Its protein product is CASSPSGVSPLHF. V usage is TRBV18 and J usage is TRBJ1-6, with TRBD1 as a possible D gene (6 bases). The CDR3 loop spans 13 amino acids. V lost 3 bases and J 9 bases, leaving 9 bases between the germline ends. Per the germline V gene, CDR1 is KGHSH and CDR2 is LQKENI.

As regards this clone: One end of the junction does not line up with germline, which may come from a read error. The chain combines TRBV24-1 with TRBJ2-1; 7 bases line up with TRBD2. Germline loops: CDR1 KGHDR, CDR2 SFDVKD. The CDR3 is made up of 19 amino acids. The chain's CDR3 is CASSDLETGGFRSYNEQFF. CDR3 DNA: TGTGCCTCCAGTGATTTGGAGACGGGGGGATTCCGCTCCTACAATGAGCAGTTCTTC.

The CDR3 region is CASGLGLAGNTGELFF. The CDR3 DNA reads as TGTGCTAGTGGTTTGGGACTAGCGGGGAACACCGGGGAGCTGTTTTTT. This sequence joins TRBV12-5 and TRBJ2-2; TRBD2 matches at 10 bases. The junction had 0 bases not matched to a gene; V was cut back by 1 base and J by 1 base. CDR3 length: 16 residues. Germline values: CDR1 LGHNT, CDR2 FRNRAP.

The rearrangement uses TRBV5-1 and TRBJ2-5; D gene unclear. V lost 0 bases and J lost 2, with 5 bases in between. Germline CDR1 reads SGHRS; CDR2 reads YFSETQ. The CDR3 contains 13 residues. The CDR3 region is CASSLDRQETQYF. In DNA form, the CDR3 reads TGCGCCAGCAGCTTGGACAGACAAGAGACCCAGTACTTC.

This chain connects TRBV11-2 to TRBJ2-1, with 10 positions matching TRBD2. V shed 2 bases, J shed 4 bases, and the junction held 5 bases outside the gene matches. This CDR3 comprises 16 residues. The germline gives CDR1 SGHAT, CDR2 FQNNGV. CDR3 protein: CASSLPGTSAYNEQFF. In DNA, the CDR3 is TGTGCCAGCAGCTTACCTGGGACTAGCGCTTACAATGAGCAGTTCTTC.

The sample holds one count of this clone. The DNA of the CDR3 is TGTGCCAGCAGCTCGTCTGGGACAGAGGTTTACGAGCAGTACTTC. This codes for CASSSSGTEVYEQYF. The V call is TRBV5-5, the J call TRBJ2-7; TRBD1 matches at 7 bases. The trim removed 3 bases at V and 4 bases at J, leaving 10 bases unmatched. The germline CDR1 and CDR2 sequences are SGHKS and YYEKEE (reference sequence). The CDR3 spans 15 residues.

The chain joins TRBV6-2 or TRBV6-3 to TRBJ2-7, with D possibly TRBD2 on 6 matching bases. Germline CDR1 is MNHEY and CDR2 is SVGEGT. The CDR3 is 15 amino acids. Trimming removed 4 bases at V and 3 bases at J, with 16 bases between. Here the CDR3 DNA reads TGTGCCAGCAGTTCCCCGGGACTGGGGATCTACGAGCAGTACTTC. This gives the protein CASSSPGLGIYEQYF.

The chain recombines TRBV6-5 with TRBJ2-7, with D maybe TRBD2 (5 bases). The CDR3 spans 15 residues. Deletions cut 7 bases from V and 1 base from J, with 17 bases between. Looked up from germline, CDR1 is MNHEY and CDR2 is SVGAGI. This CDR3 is CASTHGGSTSYEQYF. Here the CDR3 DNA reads TGTGCCAGCACCCACGGTGGGAGTACGTCCTACGAGCAGTACTTC.

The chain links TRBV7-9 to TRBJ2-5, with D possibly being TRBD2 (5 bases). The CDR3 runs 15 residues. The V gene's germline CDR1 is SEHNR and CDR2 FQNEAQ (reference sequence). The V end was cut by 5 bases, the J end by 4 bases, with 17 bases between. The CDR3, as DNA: TGTGCCAGCAGCCGATCGGGTGCGGGTTCAGAGACCCAGTACTTC. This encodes CASSRSGAGSETQYF.

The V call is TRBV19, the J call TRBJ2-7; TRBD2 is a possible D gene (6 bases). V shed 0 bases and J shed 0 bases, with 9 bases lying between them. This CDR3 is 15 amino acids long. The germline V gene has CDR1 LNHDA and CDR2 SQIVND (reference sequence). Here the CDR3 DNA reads TGTGCCAGTAGTATAGAAGCGGGCCTCTCCTACGAGCAGTACTTC. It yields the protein CASSIEAGLSYEQYF.

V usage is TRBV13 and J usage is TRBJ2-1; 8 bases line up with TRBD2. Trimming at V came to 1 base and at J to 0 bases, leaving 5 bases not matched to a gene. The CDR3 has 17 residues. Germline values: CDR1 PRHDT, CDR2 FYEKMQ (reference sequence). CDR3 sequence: CASSLAGGVSSYNEQFF. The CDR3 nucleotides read TGTGCCAGCAGCTTAGCGGGAGGGGTAAGCTCCTACAATGAGCAGTTCTTC.

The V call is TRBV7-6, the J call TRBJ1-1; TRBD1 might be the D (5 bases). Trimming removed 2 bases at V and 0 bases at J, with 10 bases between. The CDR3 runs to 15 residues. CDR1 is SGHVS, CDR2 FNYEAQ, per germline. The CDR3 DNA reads TGTGCCAGCAGCTTAAACCCAGGGTTGAACACTGAAGCTTTCTTT. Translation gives CASSLNPGLNTEAFF.

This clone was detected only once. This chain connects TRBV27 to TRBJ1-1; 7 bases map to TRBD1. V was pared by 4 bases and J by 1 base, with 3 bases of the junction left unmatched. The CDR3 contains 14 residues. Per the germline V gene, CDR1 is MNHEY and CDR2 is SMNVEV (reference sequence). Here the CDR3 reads CASSSAGGNTEAFF. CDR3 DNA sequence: TGTGCCAGCAGTTCTGCAGGGGGGAACACTGAAGCTTTCTTT.

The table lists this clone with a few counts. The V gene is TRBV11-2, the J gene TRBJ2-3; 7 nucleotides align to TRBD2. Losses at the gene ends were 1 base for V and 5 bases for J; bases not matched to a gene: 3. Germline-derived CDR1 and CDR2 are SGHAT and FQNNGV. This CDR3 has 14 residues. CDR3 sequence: CASSLVSGGDTQYF. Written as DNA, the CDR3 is TGTGCCAGCAGCTTAGTGTCGGGGGGAGATACGCAGTATTTT.

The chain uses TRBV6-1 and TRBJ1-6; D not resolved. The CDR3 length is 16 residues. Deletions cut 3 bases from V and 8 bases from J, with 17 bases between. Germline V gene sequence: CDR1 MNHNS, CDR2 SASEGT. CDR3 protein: CASSDARLGRHSPLHF. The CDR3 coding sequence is TGTGCCAGCAGTGACGCTAGACTGGGGAGGCATTCACCCCTCCACTTT.

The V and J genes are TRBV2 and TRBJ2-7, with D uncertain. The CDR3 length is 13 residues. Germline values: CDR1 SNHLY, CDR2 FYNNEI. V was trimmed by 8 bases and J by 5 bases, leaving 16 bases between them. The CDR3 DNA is TGTGCCAGCCTTTCGTCTGCGATCGACGAGCAGTACTTC. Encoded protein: CASLSSAIDEQYF.

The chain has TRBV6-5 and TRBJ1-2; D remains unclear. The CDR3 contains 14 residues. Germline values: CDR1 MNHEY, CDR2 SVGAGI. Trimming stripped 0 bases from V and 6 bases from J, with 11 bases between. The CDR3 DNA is TGTGCCAGCAGTTACTCCCAAGAGGGAAATGGCTACACCTTC. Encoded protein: CASSYSQEGNGYTF.

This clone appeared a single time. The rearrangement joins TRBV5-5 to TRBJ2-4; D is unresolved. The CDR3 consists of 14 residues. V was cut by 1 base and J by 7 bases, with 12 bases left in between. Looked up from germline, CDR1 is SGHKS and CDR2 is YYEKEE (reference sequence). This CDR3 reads CASSLSGQSNIQYF. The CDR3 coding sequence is TGTGCCAGCAGCTTGTCAGGCCAGAGCAACATTCAGTACTTC.

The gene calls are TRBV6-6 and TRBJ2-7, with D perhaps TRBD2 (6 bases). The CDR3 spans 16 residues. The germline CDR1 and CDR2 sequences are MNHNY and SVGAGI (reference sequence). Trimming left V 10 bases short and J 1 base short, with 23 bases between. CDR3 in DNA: TGTGCCACCTGTCCCCGGGTCCCGGAGGGGTCCTACGAGCAGTACTTC. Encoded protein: CATCPRVPEGSYEQYF.